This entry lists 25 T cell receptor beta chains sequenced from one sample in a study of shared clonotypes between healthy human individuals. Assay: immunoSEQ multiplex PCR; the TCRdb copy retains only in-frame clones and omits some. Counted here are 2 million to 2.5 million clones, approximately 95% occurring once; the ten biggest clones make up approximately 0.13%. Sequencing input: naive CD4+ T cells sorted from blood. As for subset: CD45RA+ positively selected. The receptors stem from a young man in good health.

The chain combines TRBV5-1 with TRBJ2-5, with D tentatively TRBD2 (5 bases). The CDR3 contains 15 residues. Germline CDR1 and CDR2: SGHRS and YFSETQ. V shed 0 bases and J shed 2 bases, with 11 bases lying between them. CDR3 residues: CASSLEPGMQETQYF. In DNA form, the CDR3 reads TGCGCCAGCAGCTTGGAGCCGGGAATGCAAGAGACCCAGTACTTC.

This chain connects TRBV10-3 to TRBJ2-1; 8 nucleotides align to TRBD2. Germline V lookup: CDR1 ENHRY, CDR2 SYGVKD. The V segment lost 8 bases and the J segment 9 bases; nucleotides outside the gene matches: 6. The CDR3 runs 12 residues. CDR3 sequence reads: CAIDGGGREQFF. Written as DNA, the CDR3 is TGTGCCATCGACGGGGGGGGACGTGAGCAGTTCTTC.

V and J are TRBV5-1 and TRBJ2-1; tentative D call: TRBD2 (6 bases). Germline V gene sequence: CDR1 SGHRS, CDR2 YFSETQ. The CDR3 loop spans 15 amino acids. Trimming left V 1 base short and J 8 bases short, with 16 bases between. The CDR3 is CASSLSGLPLDEQFF. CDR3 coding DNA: TGCGCCAGCAGCTTGTCTGGACTACCCCTTGATGAGCAGTTCTTC.

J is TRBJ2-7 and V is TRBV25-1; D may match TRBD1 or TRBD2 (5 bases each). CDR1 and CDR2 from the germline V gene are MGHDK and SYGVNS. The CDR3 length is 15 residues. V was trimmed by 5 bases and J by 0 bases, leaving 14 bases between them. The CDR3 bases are TGTGCCAGCAGTTCTCGAGGGGTCCGCTCCTACGAGCAGTACTTC. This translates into CASSSRGVRSYEQYF.

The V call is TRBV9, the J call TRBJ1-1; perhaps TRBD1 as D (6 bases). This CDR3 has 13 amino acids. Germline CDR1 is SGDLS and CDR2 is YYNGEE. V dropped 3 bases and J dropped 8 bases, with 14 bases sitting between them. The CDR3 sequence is CASSAPFGGEAFF. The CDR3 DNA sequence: TGTGCCAGCAGCGCTCCTTTTGGGGGCGAAGCTTTCTTT.

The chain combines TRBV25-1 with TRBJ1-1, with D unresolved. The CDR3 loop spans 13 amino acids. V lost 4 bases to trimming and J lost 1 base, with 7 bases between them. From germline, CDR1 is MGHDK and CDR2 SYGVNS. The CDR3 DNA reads TGTGCCAGCAGTGGGGCAGGGAACACTGAAGCTTTCTTT. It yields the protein CASSGAGNTEAFF.

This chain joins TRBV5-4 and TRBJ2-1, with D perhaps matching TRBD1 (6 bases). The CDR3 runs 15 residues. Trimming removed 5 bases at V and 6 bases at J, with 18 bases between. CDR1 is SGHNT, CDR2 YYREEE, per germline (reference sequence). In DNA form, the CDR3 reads TGTGCCAGCAGAGTCGACAGGCCCACCGTCAATGAGCAGTTCTTC. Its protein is CASRVDRPTVNEQFF.

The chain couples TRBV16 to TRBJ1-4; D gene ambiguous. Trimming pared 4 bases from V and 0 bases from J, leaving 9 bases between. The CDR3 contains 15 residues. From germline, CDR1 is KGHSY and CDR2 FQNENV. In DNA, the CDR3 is TGTGCCAGCAGCCCGGGCGGGACAACTAATGAAAAACTGTTTTTT. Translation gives CASSPGGTTNEKLFF.

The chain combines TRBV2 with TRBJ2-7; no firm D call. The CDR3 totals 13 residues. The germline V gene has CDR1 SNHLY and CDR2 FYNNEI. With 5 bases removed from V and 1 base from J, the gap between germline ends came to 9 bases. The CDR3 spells CASSLVVSYEQYF. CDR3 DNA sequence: TGTGCCAGCAGTCTTGTGGTGTCCTACGAGCAGTACTTC.

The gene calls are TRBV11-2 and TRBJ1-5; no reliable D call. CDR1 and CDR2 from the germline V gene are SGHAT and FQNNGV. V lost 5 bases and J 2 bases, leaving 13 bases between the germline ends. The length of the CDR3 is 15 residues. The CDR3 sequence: CASSANHGGNQPQHF. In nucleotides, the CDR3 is TGTGCCAGCAGCGCAAACCACGGCGGCAATCAGCCCCAGCATTTT.

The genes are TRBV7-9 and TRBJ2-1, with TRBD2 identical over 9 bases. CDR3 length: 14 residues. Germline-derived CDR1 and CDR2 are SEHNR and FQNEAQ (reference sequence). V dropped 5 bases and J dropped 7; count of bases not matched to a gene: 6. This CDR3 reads CASSLSGSRNEQFF. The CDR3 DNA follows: TGTGCCAGCAGCCTTAGCGGGAGCAGGAATGAGCAGTTCTTC.

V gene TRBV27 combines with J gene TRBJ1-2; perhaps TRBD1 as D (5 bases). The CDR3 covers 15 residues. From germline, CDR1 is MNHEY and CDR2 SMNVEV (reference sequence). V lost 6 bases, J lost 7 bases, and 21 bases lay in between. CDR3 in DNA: TGTGCCAGCAGGAAGGACATCACGGCGAAGGGTGGCTACACCTTC. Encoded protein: CASRKDITAKGGYTF.

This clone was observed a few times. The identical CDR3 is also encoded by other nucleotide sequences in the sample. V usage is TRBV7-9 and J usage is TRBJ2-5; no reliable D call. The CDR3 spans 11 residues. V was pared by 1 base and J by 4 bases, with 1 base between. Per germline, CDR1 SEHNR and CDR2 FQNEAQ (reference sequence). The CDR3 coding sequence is TGTGCCAGCAGCTTAGTAGAGACCCAGTACTTC. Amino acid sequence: CASSLVETQYF.

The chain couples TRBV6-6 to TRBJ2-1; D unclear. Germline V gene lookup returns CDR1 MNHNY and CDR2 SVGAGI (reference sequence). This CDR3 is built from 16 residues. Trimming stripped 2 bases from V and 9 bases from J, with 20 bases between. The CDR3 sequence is CASSYAHSGPWGEQFF. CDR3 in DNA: TGTGCCAGCAGTTACGCCCATAGTGGTCCCTGGGGTGAGCAGTTCTTC.

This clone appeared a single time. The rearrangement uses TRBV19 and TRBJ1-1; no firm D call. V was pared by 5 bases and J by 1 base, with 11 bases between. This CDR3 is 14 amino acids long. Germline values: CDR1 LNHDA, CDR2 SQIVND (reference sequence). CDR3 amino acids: CASSLWTKNTEAFF. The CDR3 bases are TGTGCCAGTAGTTTGTGGACGAAGAACACTGAAGCTTTCTTT.

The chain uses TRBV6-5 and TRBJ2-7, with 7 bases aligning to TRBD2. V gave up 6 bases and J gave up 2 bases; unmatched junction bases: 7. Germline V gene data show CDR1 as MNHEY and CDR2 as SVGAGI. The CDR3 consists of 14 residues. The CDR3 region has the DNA TGTGCCAGCAGCCCGGGACTATCAACCTACGAGCAGTACTTC. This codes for CASSPGLSTYEQYF.

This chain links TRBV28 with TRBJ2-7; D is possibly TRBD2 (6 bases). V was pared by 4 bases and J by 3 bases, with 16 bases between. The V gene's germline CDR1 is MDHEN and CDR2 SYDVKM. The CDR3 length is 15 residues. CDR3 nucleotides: TGTGCCAGCAGTTCCCCAGGGACTCGTATCTACGAGCAGTACTTC. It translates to CASSSPGTRIYEQYF.

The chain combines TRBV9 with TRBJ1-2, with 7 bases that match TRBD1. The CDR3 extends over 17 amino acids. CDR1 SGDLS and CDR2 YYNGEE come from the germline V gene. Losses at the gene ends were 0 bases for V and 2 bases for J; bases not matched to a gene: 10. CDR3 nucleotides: TGTGCCAGCAGCGTAGAATTGGGGACAGCAGAGAACTATGGCTACACCTTC. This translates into CASSVELGTAENYGYTF.

Here the CDR3 DNA reads TGTGCCTGGAGTCGGACAGGGAGTTATGGCTACACCTTC. Translation: CAWSRTGSYGYTF. J is TRBJ1-2 and V is TRBV30, with 8 bases identical to TRBD1. The CDR3 spans 13 residues. The germline CDR1 and CDR2 sequences are GTSNPN and SVGIG (reference sequence). J was trimmed by 5 bases and V by 2 bases; bases with no gene match: 4.

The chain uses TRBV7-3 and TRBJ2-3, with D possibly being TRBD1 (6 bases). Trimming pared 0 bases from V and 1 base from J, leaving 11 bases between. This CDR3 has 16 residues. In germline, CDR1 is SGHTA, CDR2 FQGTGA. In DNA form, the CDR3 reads TGTGCCAGCAGCTTAACGGGGGCGGATCGCACAGATACGCAGTATTTT. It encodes CASSLTGADRTDTQYF.

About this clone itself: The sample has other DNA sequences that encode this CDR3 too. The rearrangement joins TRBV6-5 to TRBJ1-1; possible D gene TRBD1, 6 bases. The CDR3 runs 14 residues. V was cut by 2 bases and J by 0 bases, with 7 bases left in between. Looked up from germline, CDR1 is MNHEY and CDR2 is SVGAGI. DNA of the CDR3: TGTGCCAGCAGTTACGGGGGCGTGAACACTGAAGCTTTCTTT. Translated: CASSYGGVNTEAFF.

The chain's CDR3 is CAIRESNEQFF. The CDR3 DNA reads as TGTGCCATCAGGGAGAGCAATGAGCAGTTCTTC. This rearrangement joins TRBV10-3 to TRBJ2-1; D call uncertain. Germline CDR1 and CDR2: ENHRY and SYGVKD. Trimming removed 6 bases from V and 6 bases from J, with 6 bases in between. The CDR3 is 11 amino acids.

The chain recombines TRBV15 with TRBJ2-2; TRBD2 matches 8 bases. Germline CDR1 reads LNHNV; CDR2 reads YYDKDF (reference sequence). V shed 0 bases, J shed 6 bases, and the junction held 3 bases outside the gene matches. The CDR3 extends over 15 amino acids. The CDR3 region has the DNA TGTGCCACCAGCAGAGATGGCGGGGGGCCCGGGGAGCTGTTTTTT. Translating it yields CATSRDGGGPGELFF.

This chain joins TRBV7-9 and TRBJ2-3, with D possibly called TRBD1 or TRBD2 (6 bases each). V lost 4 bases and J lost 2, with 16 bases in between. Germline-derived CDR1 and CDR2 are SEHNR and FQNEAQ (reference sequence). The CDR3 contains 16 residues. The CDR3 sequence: CASSYTSRGDTDTQYF. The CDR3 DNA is TGTGCCAGCAGCTACACTAGCAGGGGTGACACAGATACGCAGTATTTT.

The DNA of the CDR3 is TGTGCCAGCAGCGTAGTGACAGGTTGGGCGTCCGGGGAGCTGTTTTTT. It encodes CASSVVTGWASGELFF. The V and J genes are TRBV9 and TRBJ2-2; tentative D call: TRBD1 (6 bases). The CDR3 loop spans 16 amino acids. Germline CDR1 reads SGDLS; CDR2 reads YYNGEE. The V end lost 0 bases, the J end lost 6 bases, and 15 bases lay between the germline ends.